A selection of T cell receptor beta chains follows, all from one sample in a study of blood T cells in healthy people across ages. TCRdb passed the 5' RACE reads through MiXCR, listing each CDR3 protein once. The sample gives roughly 2 million distinct CDR3 sequences, around half of which show up once; approximately 2% is in the top ten. The sample comprised blood. These receptors were obtained from a woman in her 40s in good health. Each CDR3 is given with its conserved first and last residue. Each record gives: J gene, V gene, CDR3 protein.

j_call: .; v_call: TRBV5-1; cdr3_aa: CASSCTSGDAYEQYF
j_call: TRBJ1-2; v_call: TRBV4-1; cdr3_aa: CASSQDPGQGTYGYTF
j_call: TRBJ1-4; v_call: TRBV4-2; cdr3_aa: CASSQEGQLAATNEKLFF
j_call: TRBJ2-7; v_call: TRBV27; cdr3_aa: CASSLSGQDRYEQYF
j_call: TRBJ2-5; v_call: TRBV28; cdr3_aa: CASSFPGQGSEAQYF
j_call: TRBJ2-6; v_call: TRBV20-1; cdr3_aa: CSARRGTAISGANVLTF
j_call: TRBJ2-7; v_call: TRBV5-1; cdr3_aa: CASSLAAGAGEQYF
j_call: TRBJ1-2; v_call: TRBV12-3/TRBV12-4; cdr3_aa: CASSLAQSGYGYTF
j_call: TRBJ2-5; v_call: TRBV7-6; cdr3_aa: CASSSGITQETQYF
j_call: TRBJ2-6; v_call: TRBV6-6; cdr3_aa: CASSEDSWSGANVLTF
j_call: TRBJ2-2; v_call: TRBV4-1; cdr3_aa: CASSQGGELFF
j_call: TRBJ2-7; v_call: TRBV27; cdr3_aa: CASSLVRGREQYF
j_call: TRBJ2-3; v_call: TRBV6-2/TRBV6-3; cdr3_aa: CASRGQRRLAGATSTDTQYF
j_call: TRBJ2-7; v_call: TRBV5-5; cdr3_aa: CASRETGTTYEQYF
j_call: TRBJ2-5; v_call: TRBV7-9; cdr3_aa: CASSGGYRLAWETQYF
j_call: TRBJ2-7; v_call: TRBV4-1; cdr3_aa: CASSLQGSEYEQYF
j_call: TRBJ1-1; v_call: TRBV20-1; cdr3_aa: CSALTPQGANTEAFF